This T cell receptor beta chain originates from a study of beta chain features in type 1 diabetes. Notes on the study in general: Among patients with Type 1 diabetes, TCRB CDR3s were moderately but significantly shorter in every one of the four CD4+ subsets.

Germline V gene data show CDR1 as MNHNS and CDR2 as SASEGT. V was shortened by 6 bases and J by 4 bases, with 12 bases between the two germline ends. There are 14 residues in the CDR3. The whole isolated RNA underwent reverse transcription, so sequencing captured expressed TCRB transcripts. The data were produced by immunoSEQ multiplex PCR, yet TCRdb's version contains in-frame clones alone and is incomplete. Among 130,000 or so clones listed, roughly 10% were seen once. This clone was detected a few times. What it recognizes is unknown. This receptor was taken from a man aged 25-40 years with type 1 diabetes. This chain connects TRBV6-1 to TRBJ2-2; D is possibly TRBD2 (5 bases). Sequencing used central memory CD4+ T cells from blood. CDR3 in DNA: TGTGCCAGCAGCGGTTCTGGACTCACCGGGGAGCTGTTTTTT. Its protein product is CASSGSGLTGELFF.